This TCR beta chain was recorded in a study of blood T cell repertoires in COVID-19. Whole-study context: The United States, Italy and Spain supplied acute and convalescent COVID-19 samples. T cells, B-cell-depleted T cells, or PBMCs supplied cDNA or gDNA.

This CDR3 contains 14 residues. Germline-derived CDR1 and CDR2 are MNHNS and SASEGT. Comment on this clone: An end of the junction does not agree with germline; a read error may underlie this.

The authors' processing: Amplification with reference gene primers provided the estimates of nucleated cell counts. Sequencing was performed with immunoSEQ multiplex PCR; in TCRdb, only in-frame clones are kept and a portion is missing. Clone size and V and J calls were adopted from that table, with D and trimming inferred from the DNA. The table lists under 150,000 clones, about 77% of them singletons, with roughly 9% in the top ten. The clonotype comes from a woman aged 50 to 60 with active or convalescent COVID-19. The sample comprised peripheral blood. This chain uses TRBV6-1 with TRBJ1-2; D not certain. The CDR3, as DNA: TGTGCCAGCAGTGAAGCAGGCGGCAACTTTGGCTACACCTTC. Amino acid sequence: CASSEAGGNFGYTF.